Following are 15 T cell receptor beta chains from one sample sequenced in a study of CD8 T cell repertoires and HIV-1 epitope variants (dated by TCRdb to the early 2020s). Their target antigens are unknown. The receptor library was made with the immunoSEQ multiplex PCR assay. What TCRdb holds here is the immuneACCESS table cut down to in-frame rearrangements. Part of the clones is not present; checked against another copy, under half of the missing clones reflect an unresolved V gene, and the others are unexplained. The sample records approximately 5,300 clones, about two thirds of which are singletons. The ten largest make up less than 45% of the sample. Source material: cultured CD8+ T cells derived from PBMCs. Receptor source: a male donor with HIV.

This clone was observed a handful of times. The chain employs TRBV30 and TRBJ1-5, with D possibly being TRBD1 (5 bases). CDR1 and CDR2 from the germline V gene are GTSNPN and SVGIG (reference sequence). The length of the CDR3 is 13 residues. V was shortened by 2 bases and J by 5 bases, with 10 bases between the two germline ends. Here the CDR3 DNA reads TGTGCCTGGAGTCCCCGGGGGGATCAGCCCCAGCATTTT. Translating it yields CAWSPRGDQPQHF. The full variable domain, rest sourced from reference TRBV30 and TRBJ1-5, is SQTIHQWPATLVQPVGSPLSLECTVEGTSNPNLYWYRQAAGRGLQLLFYSVGIGQISSEVPQNLSASRPQDRQFILSSKKLLLSDSGFYLCAWSPRGDQPQHFGDGTRLSIL.

J is TRBJ1-1 and V is TRBV6-5; TRBD1 might be the D (5 bases). Germline values: CDR1 MNHEY, CDR2 SVGAGI. V shed 0 bases and J shed 5 bases, with 7 bases lying between them. CDR3 length: 13 amino acids. In DNA form, the CDR3 reads TGTGCCAGCAGTTACTCGGAGGGGACTGAAGCTTTCTTT. Translated: CASSYSEGTEAFF.

This clone was seen just once. The chain joins TRBV27 to TRBJ1-2, with TRBD1 as a possible D gene (5 bases). In germline, CDR1 is MNHEY, CDR2 SMNVEV (reference sequence). The V end was cut by 3 bases, the J end by 5 bases, with 16 bases between. This CDR3 is 15 amino acids long. CDR3: CASSLAGEERYGYTF. The CDR3 bases are TGTGCCAGCAGTTTGGCGGGGGAAGAACGTTATGGCTACACCTTC.

V gene TRBV28 combines with J gene TRBJ2-5, with 8 bases fitting TRBD1. This CDR3 contains 19 residues. Germline V gene data show CDR1 as MDHEN and CDR2 as SYDVKM. The J segment lost 1 base and the V segment lost 1 base, leaving 14 bases of the junction unmatched. CDR3 residues: CASSLSQGTGRVSQETQYF. Here the CDR3 DNA reads TGTGCCAGCAGTTTATCCCAGGGGACAGGACGGGTATCCCAAGAGACCCAGTACTTC.

The chain recombines TRBV5-1 with TRBJ1-1; 9 nucleotides align to TRBD1. There are 16 residues in the CDR3. Per the germline V gene, CDR1 is SGHRS and CDR2 is YFSETQ. Germline trimming cut 2 bases from V and 4 bases from J; bases unmatched to any gene: 9. CDR3 loop: CASSLIRQGGSTEAFF. Written as DNA, the CDR3 is TGCGCCAGCAGCTTAATCCGACAGGGGGGGAGCACTGAAGCTTTCTTT. Drawing the rest from reference TRBV5-1 and TRBJ1-1, the complete variable domain is KAGVTQTPRYLIKTRGQQVTLSCSPISGHRSVSWYQQTPGQGLQFLFEYFSETQRNKGNFPGRFSGRQFSNSRSEMNVSTLELGDSALYLCASSLIRQGGSTEAFFGQGTRLTVV.

The chain carries TRBV6-5 and TRBJ1-2; D not resolved. Trimming removed 2 bases at V and 1 base at J, with 14 bases between. The germline CDR1 and CDR2 sequences are MNHEY and SVGAGI. The CDR3 has 16 residues. CDR3 sequence: CASSYIPTEHNYGYTF. The CDR3 nucleotides read TGTGCCAGCAGTTACATACCCACAGAACATAACTATGGCTACACCTTC.

The chain links TRBV6-5 to TRBJ2-7; 7 nucleotides agree with TRBD1. The CDR3 runs 15 residues. The junction had 6 bases not matched to a gene; V was cut back by 0 bases and J by 4 bases. Germline CDR1 reads MNHEY; CDR2 reads SVGAGI. CDR3 nucleotides: TGTGCCAGCAGTTACTCGAGGACAGGTGGTTACGAGCAGTACTTC. Protein: CASSYSRTGGYEQYF.

This chain joins TRBV6-4 and TRBJ2-3, with D perhaps TRBD1 or TRBD2 (5 bases each). Trimming left V 4 bases short and J 0 bases short, with 8 bases between. CDR1 and CDR2 from the germline V gene are MRHNA and SNTAGT. The CDR3 is made up of 14 amino acids. CDR3 in DNA: TGTGCCAGCAGTGGAGGGGCAAGCACAGATACGCAGTATTTT. Its translation: CASSGGASTDTQYF.

This CDR3 reads CASSQGWGMNTEAFF. The CDR3 nucleotides are TGCGCCAGCAGCCAAGGGTGGGGGATGAACACTGAAGCTTTCTTT. The chain employs TRBV4-3 and TRBJ1-1, with a weak D call TRBD1 (5 bases). The CDR3 sequence is 15 residues long. CDR1 LGHNA and CDR2 YSLEER come from the germline V gene. Trimming stripped 1 base from V and 0 bases from J, with 9 bases between.

Here the CDR3 DNA reads TGCGCCAGCAGCTTGGGACTAGTCGTCTACGAGCAGTACTTC. It specifies CASSLGLVVYEQYF. The rearrangement uses TRBV5-1 and TRBJ2-7; possibly TRBD2 for D (6 bases). V was trimmed by 0 bases and J by 3 bases, leaving 10 bases between them. The CDR3 spans 14 residues. Germline V gives CDR1 SGHRS, CDR2 YFSETQ.

The rearrangement uses TRBV28 and TRBJ2-1; 10 bases match TRBD1. The CDR3 consists of 14 residues. Germline loops: CDR1 MDHEN, CDR2 SYDVKM. The junction had 4 bases not matched to a gene; V was cut back by 3 bases and J by 8 bases. CDR3 amino acids: CASSLGQGLDEQFF. CDR3 nucleotide sequence: TGTGCCAGCAGTTTGGGACAGGGGTTGGATGAGCAGTTCTTC.

V gene TRBV6-1 combines with J gene TRBJ2-3; 9 nucleotides agree with TRBD1. Trimming took 1 base from V and 3 from J; bases not matched to a gene: 2. The CDR3 runs to 15 residues. CDR1 is MNHNS and CDR2 is SASEGT in the germline V gene. CDR3 loop: CASSEGTGETDTQYF. The CDR3 DNA reads as TGTGCCAGCAGTGAAGGGACAGGGGAGACAGATACGCAGTATTTT.

The chain couples TRBV9 to TRBJ2-1, with 7 bases aligning to TRBD2. The CDR3 has 14 residues. CDR1 is SGDLS and CDR2 is YYNGEE in the germline V gene. V trimming: 0 bases; J trimming: 5 bases; junction bases outside the gene matches: 2. The CDR3 reads CASSVGGGDNEQFF. DNA of the CDR3: TGTGCCAGCAGCGTAGGGGGAGGGGACAATGAGCAGTTCTTC.

Only a few counts were recorded for this clone. The rearrangement uses TRBV19 and TRBJ2-1; D might be TRBD1 (5 bases). The germline CDR1 and CDR2 sequences are LNHDA and SQIVND (reference sequence). The V end lost 1 base, the J end lost 7 bases, and 11 bases lay between the germline ends. The CDR3 contains 14 residues. In DNA form, the CDR3 reads TGTGCCAGTAGTATAGTTCAGGGTGAAAATGAGCAGTTCTTC. Translating it yields CASSIVQGENEQFF.

V is TRBV27 and J is TRBJ1-2; 10 bases align to TRBD1. The germline CDR1 and CDR2 sequences are MNHEY and SMNVEV (reference sequence). The CDR3 is 16 amino acids. Losses at the gene ends were 2 bases for V and 4 bases for J; bases not matched to a gene: 7. The CDR3 DNA sequence: TGTGCCAGCAGTTTAGCACGACAGGGGGCATCCTATGGCTACACCTTC. It translates to CASSLARQGASYGYTF.